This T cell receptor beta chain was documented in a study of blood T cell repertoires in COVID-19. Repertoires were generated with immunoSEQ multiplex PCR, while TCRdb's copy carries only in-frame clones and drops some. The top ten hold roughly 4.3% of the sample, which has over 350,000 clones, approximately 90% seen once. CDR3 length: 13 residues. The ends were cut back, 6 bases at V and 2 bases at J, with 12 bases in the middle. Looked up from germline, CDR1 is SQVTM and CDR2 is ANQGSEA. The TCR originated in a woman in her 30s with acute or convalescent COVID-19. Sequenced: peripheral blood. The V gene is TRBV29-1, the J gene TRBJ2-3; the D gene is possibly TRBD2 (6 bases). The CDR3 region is CSVGTVATDTQYF. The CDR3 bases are TGCAGCGTCGGGACTGTGGCCACAGATACGCAGTATTTT.